This T cell receptor beta chain was identified during a study of blood T cell dynamics during melanoma immunotherapy. The germline V gene has CDR1 PRHDT and CDR2 FYEKMQ (reference sequence). CDR3 length equals 17 residues. The ends lost 6 bases at V and 12 bases at J; junction bases unmatched: 18. Using immunoSEQ multiplex PCR, the repertoire was profiled, and TCRdb retains in-frame clones only, with some absent. The sample shows 3,500 or so clones, 97% of them seen only once. Time point noted: pre-treatment baseline. The chain links TRBV13 to TRBJ2-1, with 12 bases that match TRBD2. Sequencing was performed on effector memory CD8+ T cells from blood, taken from a patient treated with checkpoint blockade. This clonotype originated in a human donor with melanoma. The DNA for the CDR3 is TGTGCCAGCAGGACTAGCGGGAGCGGTTCCTCTACAATGAGGCAGTTCTTC. It translates to CASRTSGSGSSTMRQFF.